The rows below give T cell receptor beta chains drawn from one sample of a study of T cells expressing NK-cell markers. From the 5' RACE reads, TCRdb lists one entry per CDR3 protein and no DNA. This table lists about 460,000 distinct CDR3 sequences. Sequenced: blood T cells: a sorted CD56 or NKG2C T cell subset, CD4+ or CD8+ T cells, or bulk PBMC T cells (not recorded which). These TCRs come from a woman between 50 and 59 years old in good health. Each CDR3 is given with its conserved first and last residue.

V: TRBV10-3
J: TRBJ2-2
CDR3: CAISETGGANTGELFF

V: TRBV12-3/TRBV12-4
J: TRBJ1-4
CDR3: CASSPLWTGYNEKLFF

V: TRBV10-3
J: TRBJ1-2
CDR3: CAISQGQGNNYGYTF

V: TRBV2
J: TRBJ1-5
CDR3: CASSGAVSNQPQHF

V: TRBV4-1
J: TRBJ1-6
CDR3: CASSQEKNLRNSPLHF

V: TRBV12-3/TRBV12-4
J: TRBJ2-1
CDR3: CASSLREGGLGSYNEQFF

V: TRBV12-3/TRBV12-4
J: TRBJ2-3
CDR3: CASSPGQPRPGDTQYF

V: TRBV6-2/TRBV6-3
J: TRBJ2-1
CDR3: CASVGTGDYNEQFF

V: TRBV28
J: TRBJ2-5
CDR3: CASSPLAGGPSKETQYF

V: TRBV7-2
J: TRBJ2-4
CDR3: CASSAAGGLVKNIQYF

V: TRBV10-3
J: TRBJ1-4
CDR3: CAISEGDNEKLFF

V: TRBV18
J: TRBJ2-5
CDR3: CASSPRTGQKETQYF

V: TRBV28
J: TRBJ1-1
CDR3: CASSSPGGVSRTEAFF

V: TRBV24-1
J: TRBJ2-3
CDR3: CATSDPPFGLATDTQYF

V: TRBV18
J: TRBJ1-1
CDR3: CASSPLDQGPTNTEAFF

V: TRBV5-5
J: TRBJ2-3
CDR3: CASSFHRGDTQYF

V: TRBV15
J: TRBJ2-6
CDR3: CATSRDFGRTNVLTF

V: TRBV2
J: TRBJ2-1
CDR3: CASNQALRRGNEQFF

V: TRBV5-1
J: TRBJ1-4
CDR3: CASSIGQGRYEKLFF

V: TRBV19
J: TRBJ2-5
CDR3: CASSITRTTYQETQYF

V: TRBV7-9
J: TRBJ2-3
CDR3: CASTGGEVSLNTQYF

V: TRBV12-5
J: TRBJ2-3
CDR3: CASGLRQGLTDTQYF

V: TRBV12-3/TRBV12-4
J: TRBJ2-1
CDR3: CASSKRLAGYNEQFF

V: TRBV12-3/TRBV12-4
J: TRBJ2-1
CDR3: CASRPPRTGENEQFF

V: TRBV6-5
J: TRBJ1-5
CDR3: CASRPGLGNQPQHF